These T cell receptor beta chains were read from a single sample in a study of T-cell reconstitution after alpha-beta-depleted transplantation in children. TCRdb redid the calling of the PCR reads with MiXCR, one entry per CDR3 protein. Among approximately 430,000 distinct CDR3 sequences listed, roughly 17% were seen once. The starting material was PBMCs, mostly from graft donor cells, obtained 360 days after TCRalphabeta/CD19-depleted stem cell transplant. The receptors stem from a boy under two years old who had a stem cell transplant for Wiskott-Aldrich syndrome, so the T cells may come from the graft donor. Each CDR3 is given with its conserved first and last residue. A D gene is named only where the DNA matches it firmly. Rows give clone size only sometimes, using once, few, many, or a class for an expanded clone.

len	d_gene	abundance	v_gene	j_gene	CDR3nt	CDR3aa
12	TRBD1	few	TRBV20-1	TRBJ1-6	TGCAGTGCTGGGGACAGGGGATCACCCCTCCACTTT	CSAGDRGSPLHF
14	NA	NA	TRBV5-1	TRBJ2-2	TGCGCCAGCAGCTCCAGGGTTCTCACCGGGGTGCTGTTTTTT	CASSSRVLTGVLFF
16	NA	few	TRBV12-3/TRBV12-4	TRBJ1-2	TGTGCCAGCAGTCGCGGGGGAGGTTCAGGGTTCTATGGCTACACCTTC	CASSRGGGSGFYGYTF
13	NA	few	TRBV10-1	TRBJ1-5	TGCGCCAGCAGTGGAGGGGTAAGACAGCCCCAGCATTTT	CASSGGVRQPQHF
15	NA	NA	TRBV9	TRBJ2-1	TGTGCCAGCAGCCCCTGGGACTGGGACCATCGCGAGCAGTTCTTC	CASSPWDWDHREQFF
12	NA	few	TRBV18	TRBJ1-1	TGTGCCAGCTCACCACCGGTCACTGAAGCTTTCTTT	CASSPPVTEAFF
15	TRBD2	NA	TRBV24-1	TRBJ2-2	TGTGCCACCTCCGGACTAGCGGGCAACACCGGGGAGCTGTTTTTT	CATSGLAGNTGELFF
15	TRBD2	NA	TRBV3-1	TRBJ2-7	TGTGCCAGCAGCCCACTAGCGGCACGCTCCTACGAGCAGTACTTC	CASSPLAARSYEQYF
14	TRBD1	few	TRBV15	TRBJ2-7	TGTGCCACCCAGGAGGGACAGGGATTTTACGAGCAGTACTTC	CATQEGQGFYEQYF
13	NA	NA	TRBV5-6	TRBJ1-5	TGTGCCAGCAGCTGGGGGCCCAATCAGCCCCAGCATTTT	CASSWGPNQPQHF
12	NA	many	TRBV7-9	TRBJ2-7	TGTGCCAGCAGCCCAGAGGGCTACGAGCAGTACTTC	CASSPEGYEQYF
17	NA	NA	TRBV12-3/TRBV12-4	TRBJ2-3	TGTGCCAGCAGTCGAGATCCCGGACAGCCGAAATTGGGTACGCAGTATTTT	CASSRDPGQPKLGTQYF
13	NA	NA	TRBV15	TRBJ2-7	TGTGCCACCCGGAGGGATTTCCCCTACGAGCAGTACTTC	CATRRDFPYEQYF
12	NA	many	TRBV28	TRBJ2-7	TGTGCCAGCAGTTTATTGGGCTACGAGCAGTACTTC	CASSLLGYEQYF
16	TRBD1	NA	TRBV12-3/TRBV12-4	TRBJ2-5	TGTGCCAGCAGTTCCGACCTCAGGGGGCGAGGTGAGACCCAGTACTTC	CASSSDLRGRGETQYF
15	TRBD1	few	TRBV12-3/TRBV12-4	TRBJ2-7	TGTGCCAGCACCGAAAAAGGGACAGGGGGCTACGAGCAGTACTTC	CASTEKGTGGYEQYF
20	TRBD2	few	TRBV7-8	TRBJ2-1	TGTGCCAGCAGCTTAGTGTTAAGGGCGGGAGGCTACACACTCTACAATGAGCAGTTCTTC	CASSLVLRAGGYTLYNEQFF
15	TRBD2	few	TRBV29-1	TRBJ2-2	TGCAGCGTTATACCTGGGAGGGTGGCCACCGGGGAGCTGTTTTTT	CSVIPGRVATGELFF
16	TRBD1	NA	TRBV4-1	TRBJ1-4	TGCGCCAGCAGCCCGCGCTGGGACAGTTATAATGAAAAACTGTTTTTT	CASSPRWDSYNEKLFF
15	TRBD2	NA	TRBV29-1	TRBJ2-7	TGCAGCGTTGAAACCCGGAGTAGCGGGAGGTACGAGCAGTACTTC	CSVETRSSGRYEQYF
16	TRBD2	NA	TRBV6-2/TRBV6-3	TRBJ2-2	TGTGCCAGCAGCTTGAAGACTAGCGGTTGGCCCGGGGAGCTGTTTTTT	CASSLKTSGWPGELFF
17	TRBD1	few	TRBV24-1	TRBJ2-3	TGTGCCACCAGTGATGCCCGGACAGGGGGGAGCACAGATACGCAGTATTTT	CATSDARTGGSTDTQYF
17	NA	NA	TRBV20-1	TRBJ2-4	TGCAGTGCTAGAGAATGGATAGGGCCCAGAGCCAAAAACATTCAGTACTTC	CSAREWIGPRAKNIQYF
17	NA	NA	TRBV12-3/TRBV12-4	TRBJ2-1	TGTGCCAGCAGTTTATCCCCACTGGCCATAACCTACAATGAGCAGTTCTTC	CASSLSPLAITYNEQFF
14	TRBD1	few	TRBV20-1	TRBJ1-5	TGCAGTGCTAGAGGGACAGGGACGGATCAGCCCCAGCATTTT	CSARGTGTDQPQHF